This T cell receptor (beta chain) was obtained from a study of control samples from healthy donors and cancer patients. Sequencing used immunoSEQ multiplex PCR; TCRdb keeps in-frame clones, though not all of them. Among approximately 76,000 clones listed, around 80% were seen once. Sequencing was carried out using PBMCs. The receptor's source is a man between 60 and 70 years old with head and neck cancer.

CDR3 in DNA: TGCGCCAGCAGTGACCCGTCGGGGGCCCGCGGAGAGACCCAGTACTTC. Amino acid sequence: CASSDPSGARGETQYF. The chain links TRBV10-2 to TRBJ2-5, with D perhaps matching TRBD1 or TRBD2 (6 bases each). Germline assignment: CDR1 WSHSY and CDR2 SAAADI. V lost 3 bases and J lost 4, with 18 bases in between. The CDR3 is made up of 16 amino acids.